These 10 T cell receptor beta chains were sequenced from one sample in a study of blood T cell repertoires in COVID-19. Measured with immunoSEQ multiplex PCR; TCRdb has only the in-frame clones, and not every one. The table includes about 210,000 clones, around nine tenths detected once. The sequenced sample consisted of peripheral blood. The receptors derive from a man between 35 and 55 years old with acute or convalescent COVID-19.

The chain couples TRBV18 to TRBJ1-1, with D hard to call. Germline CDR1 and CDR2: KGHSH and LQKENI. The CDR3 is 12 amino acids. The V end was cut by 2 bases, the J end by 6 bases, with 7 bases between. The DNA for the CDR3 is TGTGCCAGCTCACCAGCGGAATCTGAAGCTTTCTTT. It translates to CASSPAESEAFF.

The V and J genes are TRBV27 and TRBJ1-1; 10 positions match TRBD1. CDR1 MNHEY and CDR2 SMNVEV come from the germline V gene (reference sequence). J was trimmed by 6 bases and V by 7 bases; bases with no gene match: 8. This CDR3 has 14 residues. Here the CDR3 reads CASIPGQGVSEAFF. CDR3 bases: TGTGCCAGCATCCCCGGACAGGGGGTCTCTGAAGCTTTCTTT.

The CDR3 DNA reads TGTGCCAGCGGAGGACGGCCTATGAACACTGAAGCTTTCTTT. As protein: CASGGRPMNTEAFF. This sequence joins TRBV28 and TRBJ1-1; D remains unclear. The CDR3 runs to 14 residues. Germline V gene data show CDR1 as MDHEN and CDR2 as SYDVKM. Trimming shortened V by 8 bases and J by 0 bases, and 13 bases separated the two germline ends.

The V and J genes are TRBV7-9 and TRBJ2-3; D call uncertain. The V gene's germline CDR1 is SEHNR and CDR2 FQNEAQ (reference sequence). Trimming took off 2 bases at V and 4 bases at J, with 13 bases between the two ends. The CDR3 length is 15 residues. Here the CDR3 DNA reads TGTGCCAGCAGCTTAATTGCTAAGGCGGCAGATACGCAGTATTTT. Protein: CASSLIAKAADTQYF.

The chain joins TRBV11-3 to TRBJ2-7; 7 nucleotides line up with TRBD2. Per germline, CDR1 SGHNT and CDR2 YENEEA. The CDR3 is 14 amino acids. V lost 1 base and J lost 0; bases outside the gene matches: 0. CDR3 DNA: TGTGCCAGCAGCTTAGCGGGGGGCTCCTACGAGCAGTACTTC. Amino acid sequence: CASSLAGGSYEQYF.

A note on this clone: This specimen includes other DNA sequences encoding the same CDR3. The CDR3 spells CASSYRGISYEQYF. The CDR3, as DNA: TGTGCCAGCTCCTACAGGGGGATCTCCTACGAGCAGTACTTC. The chain recombines TRBV6-5 with TRBJ2-7, with TRBD1 identical over 8 bases. The ends lost 8 bases at V and 0 bases at J; junction bases unmatched: 6. CDR3 size: 14 residues. The V gene's germline CDR1 is MNHEY and CDR2 SVGAGI.

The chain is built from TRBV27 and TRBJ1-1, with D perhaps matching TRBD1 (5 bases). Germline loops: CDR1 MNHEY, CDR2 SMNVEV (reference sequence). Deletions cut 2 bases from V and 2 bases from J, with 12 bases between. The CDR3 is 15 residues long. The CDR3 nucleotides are TGTGCCAGCAGTTTAGTTTGGGGACTAAACACTGAAGCTTTCTTT. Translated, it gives CASSLVWGLNTEAFF.

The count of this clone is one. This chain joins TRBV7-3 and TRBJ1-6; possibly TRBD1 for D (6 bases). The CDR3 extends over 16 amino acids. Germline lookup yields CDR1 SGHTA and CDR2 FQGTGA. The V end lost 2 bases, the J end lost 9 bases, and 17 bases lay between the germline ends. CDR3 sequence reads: CASSLVPAGEGSPLHF. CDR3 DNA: TGTGCCAGCAGCTTAGTACCTGCAGGGGAGGGTTCACCCCTCCACTTT.

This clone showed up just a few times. The CDR3 spells CASRSSYEQYF. DNA for the CDR3: TGCGCCAGCAGGAGCTCCTACGAGCAGTACTTC. The chain links TRBV5-1 to TRBJ2-7; D is uncertain. This CDR3 contains 11 residues. V was trimmed by 5 bases and J by 0 bases, leaving 3 bases between them. Per the germline V gene, CDR1 is SGHRS and CDR2 is YFSETQ.

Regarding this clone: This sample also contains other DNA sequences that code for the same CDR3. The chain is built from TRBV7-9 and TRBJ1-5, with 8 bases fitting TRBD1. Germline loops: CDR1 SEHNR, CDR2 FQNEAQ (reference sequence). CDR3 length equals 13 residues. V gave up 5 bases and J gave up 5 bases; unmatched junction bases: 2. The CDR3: CASSLQGDQPQHF. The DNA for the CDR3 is TGTGCCAGCAGCCTACAGGGGGATCAGCCCCAGCATTTT.